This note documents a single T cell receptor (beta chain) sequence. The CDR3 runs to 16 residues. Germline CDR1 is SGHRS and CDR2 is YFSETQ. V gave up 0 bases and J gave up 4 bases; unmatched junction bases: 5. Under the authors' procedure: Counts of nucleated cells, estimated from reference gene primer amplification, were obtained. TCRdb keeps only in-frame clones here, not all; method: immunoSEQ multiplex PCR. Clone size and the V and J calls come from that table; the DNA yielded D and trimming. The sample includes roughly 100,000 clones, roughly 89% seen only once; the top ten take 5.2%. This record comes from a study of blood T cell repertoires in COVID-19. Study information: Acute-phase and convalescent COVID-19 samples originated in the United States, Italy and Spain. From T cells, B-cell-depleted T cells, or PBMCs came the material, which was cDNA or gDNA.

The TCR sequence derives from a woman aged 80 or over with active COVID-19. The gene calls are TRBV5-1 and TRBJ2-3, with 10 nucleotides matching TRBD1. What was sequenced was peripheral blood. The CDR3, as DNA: TGCGCCAGCAGCTTGGCCGGGGACAGGGGCGCAGATACGCAGTATTTT. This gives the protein CASSLAGDRGADTQYF.